A single sample is the source of the 29 T cell receptor beta chains below, sequenced in a study of Ad26.COV2.S vaccination and SARS-CoV-2 variants. Libraries were prepared by immunoSEQ multiplex PCR; TCRdb keeps only in-frame clonotypes and omits some of them. This sample has around 340,000 clones, with 88% found just once. Treatment meaning: 19 received Ad26.COV2.S at low or high dose, single or two shots; about 5 received placebo; per-sample allocation not given. Collection of samples fell on day 63 after the first vaccine or placebo injection. Specimen: peripheral blood, collected in a trial of Ad26.COV2.S vaccine versus placebo. The receptors shown here come from a person between 18 and 65 years old who received the Ad26.COV2.S COVID-19 vaccine or a placebo.

CDR3: CASSEGRGYNEQFF. The CDR3 DNA reads TGTGCCAGCAGTGAGGGTCGGGGATACAATGAGCAGTTCTTC. The chain recombines TRBV6-4 with TRBJ2-1; tentatively, D is TRBD2 (5 bases). The germline CDR1 and CDR2 sequences are MRHNA and SNTAGT. This CDR3 has 14 amino acids. V was clipped by 3 bases and J by 4 bases, with 10 bases between them.

The rearrangement uses TRBV10-1 and TRBJ2-1; D perhaps matches TRBD1 (5 bases). There are 15 residues in the CDR3. CDR1 is WNHNN and CDR2 is SYGVQD in the germline V gene (reference sequence). Trimming stripped 2 bases from V and 6 bases from J, with 14 bases between. This CDR3 reads CASSEPNGGANEQFF. DNA of the CDR3: TGCGCCAGCAGTGAGCCCAATGGTGGGGCCAATGAGCAGTTCTTC.

This clone was seen once. The genes are TRBV4-3 and TRBJ1-4; 7 bases agree with TRBD1. The CDR3 consists of 19 residues. The V gene end was trimmed by 1 base and the J gene end by 8 bases; junction bases not matched to a gene: 19. Germline CDR1 is LGHNA and CDR2 is YSLEER. The CDR3 spells CASSQVPGQPLLTGEKLFF. The CDR3 DNA reads TGCGCCAGCAGCCAAGTCCCGGGACAGCCCCTTCTGACTGGAGAAAAACTGTTTTTT.

This chain joins TRBV13 and TRBJ1-1, with a weak D call TRBD1 (5 bases). V was clipped by 4 bases and J by 1 base, with 13 bases between them. The germline V gene encodes CDR1 PRHDT and CDR2 FYEKMQ (reference sequence). This CDR3 spans 15 amino acids. Written as DNA, the CDR3 is TGTGCCAGCAGCTGGGGGGGACGGAAGAACACTGAAGCTTTCTTT. Residues: CASSWGGRKNTEAFF. The whole variable domain, filled in from reference TRBV13 and TRBJ1-1, reads AAGVIQSPRHLIKEKRETATLKCYPIPRHDTVYWYQQGPGQDPQFLISFYEKMQSDKGSIPDRFSAQQFSDYHSELNMSSLELGDSALYFCASSWGGRKNTEAFFGQGTRLTVV.

The chain couples TRBV10-3 to TRBJ1-1; unclear D gene. V lost 3 bases to trimming and J lost 0 bases, with 8 bases between them. This CDR3 has 14 residues. Germline V gene lookup returns CDR1 ENHRY and CDR2 SYGVKD. CDR3 in amino acids: CAISDSTMNTEAFF. CDR3 sequence (DNA): TGTGCCATCAGTGACAGCACAATGAACACTGAAGCTTTCTTT.

V and J are TRBV7-2 and TRBJ1-2; 8 positions agree with TRBD1. CDR3 length: 14 amino acids. The germline V gene has CDR1 SGHTA and CDR2 FQGNSA. Trimming at V came to 7 bases and at J to 2 bases, leaving 6 bases not matched to a gene. Written as DNA, the CDR3 is TGTGCCAGCACCTGGACAGGGTCCAACTATGGCTACACCTTC. Amino acids: CASTWTGSNYGYTF.

This chain links TRBV19 with TRBJ2-2; D possibly corresponds to TRBD1 (6 bases). V lost 9 bases to trimming and J lost 8 bases, with 28 bases between them. CDR1 LNHDA and CDR2 SQIVND come from the germline V gene (reference sequence). CDR3 size: 17 residues. DNA for the CDR3: TGTGCCAGCATTAGCTCCGGGACACTCATTTTAGAAGGGGAGCTGTTTTTT. This encodes CASISSGTLILEGELFF.

This clone was seen only a few times. V and J are TRBV18 and TRBJ1-5; possibly TRBD1 for D (5 bases). The CDR3 spans 14 residues. From germline, CDR1 is KGHSH and CDR2 LQKENI. V dropped 4 bases and J dropped 7 bases, with 14 bases sitting between them. CDR3 amino acids: CASSREQGGQPQHF. The CDR3 DNA reads as TGTGCCAGCTCACGAGAGCAGGGCGGCCAGCCCCAGCATTTT. The whole variable domain, remainder taken from reference TRBV18 and TRBJ1-5, is NAGVMQNPRHLVRRRGQEARLRCSPMKGHSHVYWYRQLPEEGLKFMVYLQKENIIDESGMPKERFSAEFPKEGPSILRIQQVVRGDSAAYFCASSREQGGQPQHFGDGTRLSIL.

The chain couples TRBV7-3 to TRBJ2-1; perhaps TRBD1 as D (6 bases). Germline CDR1 reads SGHTA; CDR2 reads FQGTGA. V lost 3 bases and J 1 base, leaving 10 bases between the germline ends. The length of the CDR3 is 15 residues. The CDR3 nucleotides are TGTGCCAGCAGCTTCGACAGGTCGTCCTACAATGAGCAGTTCTTC. Translation: CASSFDRSSYNEQFF.

The chain combines TRBV2 with TRBJ1-4; tentative D call: TRBD1 (5 bases). V was shortened by 8 bases and J by 5 bases, with 15 bases between the two germline ends. CDR3 length: 14 residues. Per the germline V gene, CDR1 is SNHLY and CDR2 is FYNNEI. CDR3 nucleotide sequence: TGTGCCAGCTCGGCCCAGGGAGGGAATGAAAAACTGTTTTTT. Protein: CASSAQGGNEKLFF.

This clone was found once. V and J are TRBV9 and TRBJ1-1; 7 bases agree with TRBD1. This CDR3 has 19 amino acids. Germline V lookup: CDR1 SGDLS, CDR2 YYNGEE. Losses at the gene ends were 4 bases for V and 0 bases for J; bases not matched to a gene: 18. In nucleotides, the CDR3 is TGTGCCAGCAGCCGACGACCGGGGGATACAGGGGTCATGAACACTGAAGCTTTCTTT. Protein product: CASSRRPGDTGVMNTEAFF.

The chain recombines TRBV28 with TRBJ2-1; D gene uncertain. The CDR3 runs to 14 residues. Between the trimmed V and J ends, which lost 4 bases and 5 bases, there was a span of 12 bases. The germline V gene has CDR1 MDHEN and CDR2 SYDVKM. CDR3 nucleotide sequence: TGTGCCAGCAGTTACCCACAAGCGCACAATGAGCAGTTCTTC. Translation: CASSYPQAHNEQFF.

This chain joins TRBV28 and TRBJ1-1; 7 bases are a match to TRBD1. Germline V lookup: CDR1 MDHEN, CDR2 SYDVKM. The CDR3 length is 14 residues. The V segment lost 4 bases and the J segment 4 bases; nucleotides outside the gene matches: 6. The CDR3 is CASSSTGEGTEAFF. CDR3 nucleotide sequence: TGTGCCAGCAGTTCAACAGGGGAGGGCACTGAAGCTTTCTTT.

The chain has TRBV23-1 and TRBJ1-2; the match to TRBD1 covers 7 bases. TRBV23-1 belongs to the ORF category, with a function that is uncertain. With V trimmed by 3 bases and J by 6 bases, 7 bases remained unmatched. The CDR3 totals 14 residues. The CDR3 coding sequence is TGCGCCAGCAGTCAGGGGGACAGAGGCGATGGCTACACCTTC. Its translation: CASSQGDRGDGYTF.

A word on this clone: Other DNA variants within this sample encode the same CDR3. J is TRBJ2-3 and V is TRBV7-3; TRBD2 aligns across 7 bases. In germline, CDR1 is SGHTA, CDR2 FQGTGA. This CDR3 region has 14 residues. V trimming: 6 bases; J trimming: 0 bases; junction bases outside the gene matches: 3. In DNA form, the CDR3 reads TGTGCCAGCAGGCCGGGACTAAGCACAGATACGCAGTATTTT. This encodes CASRPGLSTDTQYF.

This chain uses TRBV28 with TRBJ2-1; 8 bases align to TRBD2. Germline-derived CDR1 and CDR2 are MDHEN and SYDVKM. V dropped 8 bases and J dropped 3; count of bases not matched to a gene: 9. This CDR3 region has 15 residues. For the CDR3, the DNA is TGTGCCAGCCTGGTCGGGCGGGGGGTCTACAATGAGCAGTTCTTC. Its protein is CASLVGRGVYNEQFF.

V gene TRBV28 combines with J gene TRBJ1-6; D is uncertain. V was cut by 7 bases and J by 0 bases, with 13 bases left in between. The CDR3 is 16 amino acids. Germline V gives CDR1 MDHEN, CDR2 SYDVKM. CDR3 sequence (DNA): TGTGCCAGCAAGAAAGGGAGAAACTCCTATAATTCACCCCTCCACTTT. Translation gives CASKKGRNSYNSPLHF.

The rearrangement links TRBV11-2 to TRBJ2-1; D uncertain. The V end was cut by 2 bases, the J end by 12 bases, with 26 bases between. CDR1 is SGHAT and CDR2 is FQNNGV in the germline V gene. The CDR3 is 17 residues long. Written as DNA, the CDR3 is TGTGCCAGCAGCTTACCGCCCCCAGCGTCCTGGATCGCAAGGCAGTTCTTC. This encodes CASSLPPPASWIARQFF.

V and J are TRBV11-3 and TRBJ2-1; TRBD2 matches at 10 bases. Trimming cost V 5 bases and J 6 bases; bases outside gene matches: 4. The CDR3 is made up of 14 amino acids. Germline loops: CDR1 SGHNT, CDR2 YENEEA. The CDR3 reads CASSTGTSVNEQFF. Here the CDR3 DNA reads TGTGCCAGCAGCACCGGGACTAGCGTCAATGAGCAGTTCTTC. Full variable domain (rest looked up from reference TRBV11-3 and TRBJ2-1): EAGVVQSPRYKIIEKKQPVAFWCNPISGHNTLYWYLQNLGQGPELLIRYENEEAVDDSQLPKDRFSAERLKGVDSTLKIQPAELGDSAVYLCASSTGTSVNEQFFGPGTRLTVL.

The chain couples TRBV9 to TRBJ1-4; the D gene is possibly TRBD1 (5 bases). The V gene's germline CDR1 is SGDLS and CDR2 YYNGEE. CDR3 length equals 15 residues. V gave up 1 base and J gave up 7 bases, with 14 bases separating them. The CDR3 spells CASSVRGVSSEKLFF. The CDR3 DNA is TGTGCCAGCAGCGTACGGGGGGTTTCGTCTGAAAAACTGTTTTTT.

The genes are TRBV4-3 and TRBJ1-5, with D perhaps TRBD1 (6 bases). Trimming stripped 3 bases from V and 0 bases from J, with 9 bases between. Germline loops: CDR1 LGHNA, CDR2 YSLEER. The CDR3 sequence is 15 residues long. This CDR3 is CASSHDRSSNQPQHF. The CDR3 DNA follows: TGCGCCAGCAGCCACGACAGGAGTAGCAATCAGCCCCAGCATTTT.

This clone was seen once. The CDR3: CASSDQGGGGYTF. CDR3 nucleotides: TGTGCCAGCAGTGACCAAGGCGGTGGTGGCTACACCTTC. The V gene is TRBV6-4, the J gene TRBJ1-2; no clear D. Germline V gives CDR1 MRHNA, CDR2 SNTAGT. The CDR3 has 13 amino acids. V was trimmed by 2 bases and J by 7 bases, leaving 11 bases between them.

The genes are TRBV19 and TRBJ2-3; D is possibly TRBD2 (6 bases). Germline-derived CDR1 and CDR2 are LNHDA and SQIVND (reference sequence). The V end was cut by 3 bases, the J end by 8 bases, with 12 bases between. The CDR3 extends over 13 amino acids. The CDR3 loop reads CASSMRGTGTQYF. In DNA, the CDR3 is TGTGCCAGTAGTATGCGGGGTACGGGTACGCAGTATTTT.

This clone was detected only a few times. The chain has TRBV4-1 and TRBJ1-3, with D possibly being TRBD1 (5 bases). The CDR3 consists of 15 residues. Trimming stripped 6 bases from V and 4 bases from J, with 16 bases between. Germline-derived CDR1 and CDR2 are MGHRA and YSYEKL. The DNA for the CDR3 is TGCGCCAGCAGTCGCACTGGGGGTATCGGAAACACCATATATTTT. This codes for CASSRTGGIGNTIYF.

As to this clone: The sample carries other DNA sequences with the same CDR3. This sequence joins TRBV2 and TRBJ2-5; no clear D. This CDR3 spans 12 amino acids. Germline loops: CDR1 SNHLY, CDR2 FYNNEI. The V end was cut by 2 bases, the J end by 5 bases, with 6 bases between. This CDR3 is CASSESGETQYF. In DNA, the CDR3 is TGTGCCAGCAGTGAAAGTGGGGAGACCCAGTACTTC.

The rearrangement links TRBV6-2 or TRBV6-3 to TRBJ2-1; the match to TRBD2 covers 15 bases. The ends lost 0 bases at V and 15 bases at J; junction bases unmatched: 6. Germline V gene data show CDR1 as MNHEY and CDR2 as SVGEGT. This CDR3 has 15 residues. In DNA, the CDR3 is TGTGCCAGCAGTTACTCCGGACTAGCGGGGGGGCCGCGGTTCTTC. This codes for CASSYSGLAGGPRFF.

Worth noting for this clone: A much bigger clone sits one base away, suggesting this may be a read error. The CDR3 here is CASSQTSGSSYEQYF. In DNA, the CDR3 is TGTGCCAGCAGCCAGACTAGCGGGAGCTCCTACGAGCAGTACTTC. V usage is TRBV7-3 and J usage is TRBJ2-7, with 12 bases that match TRBD2. This CDR3 has 15 residues. Trimming at V came to 5 bases and at J to 0 bases, leaving 2 bases not matched to a gene. CDR1 SGHTA and CDR2 FQGTGA come from the germline V gene. The full variable domain, rest sourced from reference TRBV7-3 and TRBJ2-7, is GAGVSQTPSNKVTEKGKYVELRCDPISGHTALYWYRQSLGQGPEFLIYFQGTGAADDSGLPNDRFFAVRPEGSVSTLKIQRTERGDSAVYLCASSQTSGSSYEQYFGPGTRLTVT.

This clone showed up many times. V and J are TRBV28 and TRBJ1-3; D might be TRBD1 (5 bases). V lost 5 bases, J lost 6 bases, and 17 bases lay in between. The length of the CDR3 is 15 residues. Germline CDR1 and CDR2: MDHEN and SYDVKM. This chain's CDR3 is CASSTNLGPKNTIYF. The CDR3 region has the DNA TGTGCCAGCAGTACCAACCTGGGGCCCAAAAACACCATATATTTT.

This clone is a singleton in its sample. The J gene is TRBJ2-5, the V gene TRBV10-3; D is unclear. The CDR3 consists of 12 residues. Germline loops: CDR1 ENHRY, CDR2 SYGVKD. V lost 4 bases to trimming and J lost 3 bases, with 6 bases between them. This CDR3 is CAISGGEETQYF. The CDR3 region has the DNA TGTGCCATCAGTGGCGGAGAAGAGACCCAGTACTTC.